The rows below give T cell receptor beta chains drawn from one sample of a study of blood T cell repertoires in COVID-19. This table comes from immunoSEQ multiplex PCR, and its TCRdb copy is limited to in-frame clones, with some not included. The table lists 100,000 to 150,000 clones, about 79% of them singletons. Sequencing was carried out using peripheral blood. These TCRs come from a woman aged 70-85 years with acute or convalescent COVID-19. Each CDR3 is given with its conserved first and last residue. Each record gives: clone size, V gene, J gene, D gene, CDR3 DNA, CDR3 protein. The D gene is left open where the match is weak. A row's size may be missing; if present it is once, few, many or a size class.

>NA|TRBV5-1|TRBJ1-6|TRBD1
TGCGCCAGCAGCCTCGCGGGACAGGCATATTCACCCCTCCACTTT
CASSLAGQAYSPLHF
>NA|TRBV19|TRBJ1-1|NA
TGTGCCAGTAGACATGGACAGAACACTGAAGCTTTCTTT
CASRHGQNTEAFF
>NA|TRBV5-1|TRBJ1-4|TRBD1
TGCGCCAGCAGCCCGGACAGGGGCGATGAAAAACTGTTTTTT
CASSPDRGDEKLFF
>NA|TRBV5-1|TRBJ1-2|NA
TGCGCCAGCAGCGAGACAGGTCTCTACTATGGCTACACCTTC
CASSETGLYYGYTF
>once|TRBV14|TRBJ2-2|TRBD1
TGTGCCAGCAGCCAAACAGGGGTTGGGGAGCTGTTTTTT
CASSQTGVGELFF
>NA|TRBV6-1|TRBJ2-7|NA
TGTGCCAGCAGTGAGGAGGATGGGCAGTACTTC
CASSEEDGQYF
>NA|TRBV15|TRBJ2-5|TRBD1
TGTGCCACCGGGACAGGGTATGAAGAGACCCAGTACTTC
CATGTGYEETQYF
>NA|TRBV2|TRBJ2-2|NA
TGTGCCAGCAGAGAGCAGGGGAACACCGGGGAGCTGTTTTTT
CASREQGNTGELFF
>NA|TRBV19|TRBJ1-5|NA
TGTGCCAGTAGTATCAACTATGTTGGGAGGATGGGGCCCCAGCATTTT
CASSINYVGRMGPQHF
>NA|TRBV30|TRBJ2-5|TRBD2
TGTGCCTGGAGTGTCGGGATAGCGGGGGAGACCCAGTACTTC
CAWSVGIAGETQYF
>NA|TRBV7-9|TRBJ1-2|TRBD1
TGTGCCAGCAGCTTAGCGCTGGGGCAGGGGGAATCCTTC
CASSLALGQGESF
>NA|TRBV7-7|TRBJ2-3|TRBD1
TGTGCCAGCAGCTTAGAGGGGGCAAGCACAGATACGCAGTATTTT
CASSLEGASTDTQYF
>once|TRBV11-2|TRBJ2-2|NA
TGTGCCAGCAGCTTAGGTCTGAACACCGGGGAGCTGTTTTTT
CASSLGLNTGELFF
>NA|TRBV9|TRBJ2-1|TRBD2
TGTGCCAGCAGCGTAGCTACTAGCGGGGGGGCCGAGGAGCAGTTCTTC
CASSVATSGGAEEQFF
>NA|TRBV3-1/TRBV3-2|TRBJ2-5|TRBD2
TGTGCCAGCAGCCAAGACCTAGCGGGGGTCCAAGAGACCCAGTACTTC
CASSQDLAGVQETQYF
>NA|TRBV5-6|TRBJ1-6|TRBD1
TGTGCCAGCAGCACCGGGGACAGGGCATCACCCCTCCACTTT
CASSTGDRASPLHF
>NA|TRBV20-1|TRBJ2-1|TRBD1
TGCAGTGCTAGTGGGACAGGGGTTAACAATGAGCAGTTCTTC
CSASGTGVNNEQFF
>NA|TRBV11-2|TRBJ1-1|NA
TGTGCCAGCAGCTCTCTTCGTCGGAACACTGAAGCTTTCTTT
CASSSLRRNTEAFF
>NA|TRBV6-2/TRBV6-3|TRBJ2-7|TRBD1
TGTGCCAGCAGTTCGACAGGGCTTATCTCCTACGAGCAGTACTTC
CASSSTGLISYEQYF
>NA|TRBV6-5|TRBJ1-1|NA
TGTGCCAGCAGTTACTCGGCTTCAGGGGTGGGCACTGAAGCTTTCTTT
CASSYSASGVGTEAFF
>few|TRBV7-2|TRBJ2-3|NA
TGTGCCAGCAGCTCGCTTAGTGTAAGCACAGATACGCAGTATTTT
CASSSLSVSTDTQYF
>NA|TRBV5-1|TRBJ1-4|NA
TGCGCCAGCAGCTTGGCGACAGTAGGAGAAAAACTGTTTTTT
CASSLATVGEKLFF
>NA|TRBV7-9|TRBJ1-5|TRBD1
TGTGCCAGCAGCTTAGCGTGGGACAGGGAGAATCAGCCCCAGCATTTT
CASSLAWDRENQPQHF
>NA|TRBV5-1|TRBJ1-1|TRBD1
TGCGCCAGCAGCGTGACAGGGGGCAGGGCTTTCTTT
CASSVTGGRAFF
>NA|TRBV24-1|TRBJ1-6|NA
TGTGCCACCAGTGATTTGCGGGGTATGAATTCACCCCTCCACTTT
CATSDLRGMNSPLHF
>NA|TRBV7-2|TRBJ1-5|NA
TGTGCCAGCAGCCTGGAGGGGTCCCAGCATTTT
CASSLEGSQHF
>NA|TRBV7-8|TRBJ1-3|TRBD1
TGTGCCAGCAGCTCCGGGACAGGGTACTCTGGAAACACCATATATTTT
CASSSGTGYSGNTIYF
>NA|TRBV27|TRBJ2-3|TRBD2
TGTGCCAGCAATGCGGGGGGCACAGATACGCAGTATTTT
CASNAGGTDTQYF
>NA|TRBV18|TRBJ1-4|NA
TGTGCCAGCTCACCAATTCGGCAGGAGGCTAATGAAAAACTGTTTTTT
CASSPIRQEANEKLFF
>NA|TRBV4-1|TRBJ1-4|TRBD1
TGCGCCAGCAGCTCGCGACACCAGACAGGGGAGGAAAAACTGTTTTTT
CASSSRHQTGEEKLFF
>NA|TRBV6-4|TRBJ1-6|TRBD1
TGTGCCAGCAGTGATACAGGGGGATCACCCCTCCACTTT
CASSDTGGSPLHF
>few|TRBV6-4|TRBJ1-1|NA
TGTGCCAGCAGTGACTCTCCGGGACAGAACACTGAAGCTTTCTTT
CASSDSPGQNTEAFF
>NA|TRBV5-1|TRBJ2-2|NA
TGCGCCAGCACCCTCTGGGAGGTGGGGACCGGGGAGCTGTTTTTT
CASTLWEVGTGELFF
>NA|TRBV18|TRBJ1-5|NA
TGTGCCAGCTCACCACCCTCCTCGGGGGGCAATCAGCCCCAGCATTTT
CASSPPSSGGNQPQHF
>NA|TRBV2|TRBJ2-2|NA
TGTGCCAGCAGTGCCGGGTGGGGGGTAAGGGAGCTGTTTTTT
CASSAGWGVRELFF
>NA|TRBV6-5|TRBJ1-1|NA
TGTGCCAGCAGTTACCGGGGACAAGAAGCTTTCTTT
CASSYRGQEAFF
>NA|TRBV19|TRBJ1-1|NA
TGTGCCAGTATCCCAAGGGCAGGCAGGGGTAACACTGAAGCTTTCTTT
CASIPRAGRGNTEAFF
>NA|TRBV3-1/TRBV3-2|TRBJ1-2|NA
TGTGCCAGCAGCCAGGACAGTCCTAACTATGGCTACACCTTC
CASSQDSPNYGYTF
>NA|TRBV10-3|TRBJ1-1|NA
TGTGCCATCGGTAACCCAGGGACTGAAGCTTTCTTT
CAIGNPGTEAFF
>once|TRBV7-2|TRBJ2-1|NA
TGTGCCAGCAGAAGGGCGGGGGAGCAGTTCTTC
CASRRAGEQFF
>NA|TRBV11-3|TRBJ2-1|TRBD1
TGTGCCAGCAGCTTAGAACGATTCCAGGGGGCGTCCTACAATGAGCAGTTCTTC
CASSLERFQGASYNEQFF